These 18 T cell receptor beta chains came from one sample sequenced in a study of identical twins. TCRdb reprocessed the 5' RACE reads with MiXCR, giving one entry per CDR3 protein. The sample lists approximately 280,000 distinct CDR3 sequences; more than 6.5% were seen once. These data also featured in a second study, about yellow fever vaccine responses in identical twins.

Sequencing was carried out using memory (CD45RO+) T cells sorted from blood. Source of these receptors: a woman between 18 and 29 years old in good health.

This clonotype was counted many times. This sequence joins TRBV20-1 and TRBJ1-1, with 8 bases aligning to TRBD1. Germline CDR1 reads DFQATT; CDR2 reads SNEGSKA (reference sequence). This CDR3 is 13 amino acids long. With V trimmed by 5 bases and J by 5 bases, 7 bases remained unmatched. This chain's CDR3 is CSAAGTGRTEAFF. In DNA, the CDR3 is TGCAGTGCTGCCGGGACAGGAAGGACTGAAGCTTTCTTT.

In the case of this clonotype: The junction and the germline gene differ at one end; a read error may be behind it. The chain employs TRBV23-1 and TRBJ1-6; 7 bases fit TRBD1. TRBV23-1 is identified as an open reading frame with a role that is uncertain. The CDR3 runs 11 residues. The DNA of the CDR3 is TGCGCCAGGACCCTGGACAGGCCCCCTCCCTTT. It specifies CARTLDRPPPF.

This clonotype has a handful of counts. The V gene is TRBV11-2, the J gene TRBJ1-4; 9 bases map to TRBD1. With 3 bases clipped from V and 7 bases from J, the junction kept 3 bases outside the gene matches. This CDR3 region has 14 residues. Germline loops: CDR1 SGHAT, CDR2 FQNNGV. DNA of the CDR3: TGTGCCAGCAGCTTCGGGACAGGGAGTGAAAAACTGTTTTTT. Its protein product is CASSFGTGSEKLFF.

The chain combines TRBV4-2 with TRBJ2-3; 9 bases agree with TRBD2. Germline CDR1 is LGHNA and CDR2 is YNFKEQ. Germline trimming cut 1 base from V and 2 bases from J; bases unmatched to any gene: 7. This CDR3 region has 17 residues. The DNA of the CDR3 is TGTGCCAGCAGCCAAGTTATAGGGACTAGCACCACAGATACGCAGTATTTT. It codes for CASSQVIGTSTTDTQYF.

This clonotype was recorded many times. A read error may produce the germline difference seen at one junction end. The rearrangement joins TRBV10-1 to TRBJ2-7, with D unclear. Germline lookup yields CDR1 WNHNN and CDR2 SYGVQD (reference sequence). There are 11 residues in the CDR3. The CDR3 DNA sequence: TGTGCCAGCAGTGACGGGTACGAGCAGTACTTC. Translating it yields CASSDGYEQYF.

This clonotype was detected a few times. The chain recombines TRBV11-2 with TRBJ2-7; 8 nucleotides agree with TRBD2. The CDR3 totals 14 residues. The V gene end was trimmed by 6 bases and the J gene end by 7 bases; junction bases not matched to a gene: 11. From germline, CDR1 is SGHAT and CDR2 FQNNGV. The CDR3 DNA reads as TGTGCCAGCAGGACACCACGGGAGGGGTGGGAGCAGTACTTC. It codes for CASRTPREGWEQYF.

The rearrangement links TRBV6-1 to TRBJ1-6; D ambiguous. The germline V and J ends were trimmed by 3 bases and 4 bases, with 16 bases remaining between them. From germline, CDR1 is MNHNS and CDR2 SASEGT. The CDR3 has 17 amino acids. In nucleotides, the CDR3 is TGTGCCAGCAGTGACACCCCCCCAACATTTTATAATTCACCCCTCCACTTT. Encoded protein: CASSDTPPTFYNSPLHF.

This clonotype was observed a few times. J is TRBJ2-1 and V is TRBV28; 8 nucleotides match TRBD2. The CDR3 extends over 16 amino acids. Germline CDR1 MDHEN, CDR2 SYDVKM. J gave up 0 bases and V 11 bases, and 12 bases lay outside the gene matches. The CDR3 protein is CAAAVSGANSYNEQFF. The DNA of the CDR3 is TGTGCCGCAGCGGTTAGCGGGGCTAACTCCTACAATGAGCAGTTCTTC.

The CDR3 loop reads CASSVHGTSRIQFF. Written as DNA, the CDR3 is TGTGCCAGCAGCGTTCACGGGACTAGTCGAATACAGTTCTTC. The rearrangement links TRBV9 to TRBJ2-1; 8 nucleotides match TRBD2. Looked up from germline, CDR1 is SGDLS and CDR2 is YYNGEE. J lost 13 bases, V lost 2 bases, and 11 bases had no gene match. The CDR3 totals 14 residues.

In its sample, this clonotype was seen many times. J is TRBJ2-1 and V is TRBV6-1; tentatively, D is TRBD2 (7 bases). CDR3 size: 16 residues. Deletions cut 0 bases from V and 2 bases from J, with 11 bases between. The germline V gene encodes CDR1 MNHNS and CDR2 SASEGT. The CDR3 nucleotides read TGTGCCAGCAGTGAAGCTTGGGGGGGGCCCTACAATGAGCAGTTCTTC. Protein sequence: CASSEAWGGPYNEQFF.

This clonotype was found a few times. The chain uses TRBV12-3 or TRBV12-4 and TRBJ1-1, with 12 bases that match TRBD1. The V and J ends lost 1 base and 1 base, in that order; junction bases with no gene match: 10. There are 19 residues in the CDR3. CDR3 residues: CASSLEWGDRGRWNTEAFF. The CDR3 DNA follows: TGTGCCAGCAGTTTAGAATGGGGGGACAGGGGGCGTTGGAACACTGAAGCTTTCTTT.

This chain uses TRBV7-2 with TRBJ1-2; no clear D gene. Germline V gene lookup returns CDR1 SGHTA and CDR2 FQGNSA. The CDR3 is 13 amino acids. V was cut by 1 base and J by 7 bases, with 10 bases left in between. CDR3 in amino acids: CASSLVVEAGYTF. The DNA of the CDR3 is TGTGCCAGCAGCTTAGTTGTAGAAGCTGGCTACACCTTC.

The genes are TRBV19 and TRBJ2-4; 12 bases match TRBD2. The CDR3 is 14 residues long. Germline V gene lookup returns CDR1 LNHDA and CDR2 SQIVND (reference sequence). The ends lost 3 bases at V and 6 bases at J; junction bases unmatched: 0. The CDR3 DNA is TGTGCCAGTAGTATGACTAGCGGGAGAAACATTCAGTACTTC. Protein: CASSMTSGRNIQYF. The complete variable domain, with remaining parts taken from reference TRBV19 and TRBJ2-4, reads DGGITQSPKYLFRKEGQNVTLSCEQNLNHDAMYWYRQDPGQGLRLIYYSQIVNDFQKGDIAEGYSVSREKKESFPLTVTSAQKNPTAFYLCASSMTSGRNIQYFGAGTRLSVL.

The table lists this clonotype with many counts. The genes are TRBV28 and TRBJ1-1; weak D call: TRBD1 (5 bases). Germline CDR1 is MDHEN and CDR2 is SYDVKM. The CDR3 covers 16 residues. V dropped 5 bases and J dropped 0 bases, with 16 bases sitting between them. Here the CDR3 reads CASSPLQGGLNTEAFF. CDR3 coding DNA: TGTGCCAGCAGTCCGCTCCAGGGAGGGTTGAACACTGAAGCTTTCTTT. Drawing the rest from reference TRBV28 and TRBJ1-1, the complete variable domain is DVKVTQSSRYLVKRTGEKVFLECVQDMDHENMFWYRQDPGLGLRLIYFSYDVKMKEKGDIPEGYSVSREKKERFSLILESASTNQTSMYLCASSPLQGGLNTEAFFGQGTRLTVV.

This clonotype was found once. The rearrangement joins TRBV20-1 to TRBJ1-2; no clear D gene. Germline V CDR1 and CDR2: DFQATT, SNEGSKA (reference sequence). The CDR3 totals 14 residues. Trimming pared 2 bases from V and 4 bases from J, leaving 14 bases between. DNA of the CDR3: TGCAGTGCTAGACACGCCGCTTCTCCCTATGGCTACACCTTC. Amino acid sequence: CSARHAASPYGYTF.

This clonotype was recorded a few times. The chain recombines TRBV14 with TRBJ1-6, with a tentative D call TRBD1 (6 bases). Trimming shortened V by 4 bases and J by 10 bases, and 11 bases separated the two germline ends. Germline CDR1 reads SGHDN; CDR2 reads FVKESK. This CDR3 has 13 residues. CDR3 sequence (DNA): TGTGCCAGCAGCCCAGGGGTGCGGTCACCCCTCCACTTT. This sequence encodes CASSPGVRSPLHF.

This clonotype was seen at least ten times. The chain employs TRBV12-3 or TRBV12-4 and TRBJ1-1; D might be TRBD1 (5 bases). The CDR3 is 13 residues long. V was trimmed by 5 bases and J by 3 bases, leaving 10 bases between them. The CDR3 reads CASSPDRYTEAFF. CDR3 nucleotides: TGTGCCAGCAGTCCAGACAGATACACTGAAGCTTTCTTT.

The table lists this clonotype with a few counts. The gene calls are TRBV19 and TRBJ2-2; 10 bases fit TRBD2. Germline V lookup: CDR1 LNHDA, CDR2 SQIVND (reference sequence). There are 14 residues in the CDR3. With 7 bases clipped from V and 5 bases from J, the junction kept 4 bases outside the gene matches. CDR3 in DNA: TGTGCCAGTAAAGCGGGAGGGCCTACCGGGGAGCTGTTTTTT. It codes for CASKAGGPTGELFF.